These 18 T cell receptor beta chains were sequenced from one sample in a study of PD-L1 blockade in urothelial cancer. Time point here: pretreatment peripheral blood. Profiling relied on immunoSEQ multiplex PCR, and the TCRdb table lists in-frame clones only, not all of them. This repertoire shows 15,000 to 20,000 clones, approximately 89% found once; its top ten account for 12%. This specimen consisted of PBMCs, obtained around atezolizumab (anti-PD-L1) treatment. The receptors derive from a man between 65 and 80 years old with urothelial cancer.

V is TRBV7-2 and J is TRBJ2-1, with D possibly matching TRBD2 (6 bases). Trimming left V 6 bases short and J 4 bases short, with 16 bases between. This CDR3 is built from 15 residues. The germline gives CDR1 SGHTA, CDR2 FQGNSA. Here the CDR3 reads CASSTSFGPYNEQFF. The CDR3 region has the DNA TGTGCCAGCAGTACTAGCTTTGGCCCTTACAATGAGCAGTTCTTC.

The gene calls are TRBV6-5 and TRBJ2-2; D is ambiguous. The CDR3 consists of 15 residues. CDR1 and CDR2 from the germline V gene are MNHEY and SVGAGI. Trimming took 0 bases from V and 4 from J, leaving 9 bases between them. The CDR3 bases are TGTGCCAGCAGTTACTCGCGCGGTGTCACCGGGGAGCTGTTTTTT. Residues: CASSYSRGVTGELFF.

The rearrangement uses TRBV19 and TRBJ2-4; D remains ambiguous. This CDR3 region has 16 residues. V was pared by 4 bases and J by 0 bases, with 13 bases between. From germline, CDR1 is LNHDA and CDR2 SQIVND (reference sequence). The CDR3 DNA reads TGTGCCAGTAGTACCCGAGGTGATCTAGCCAAAAACATTCAGTACTTC. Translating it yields CASSTRGDLAKNIQYF.

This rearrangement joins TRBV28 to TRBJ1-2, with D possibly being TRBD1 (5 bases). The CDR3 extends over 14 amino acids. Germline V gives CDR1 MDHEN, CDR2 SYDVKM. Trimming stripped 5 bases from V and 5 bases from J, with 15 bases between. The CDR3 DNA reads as TGTGCCAGCAGTCTGGGGATGGGGGGATATGGCTACACCTTC. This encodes CASSLGMGGYGYTF.

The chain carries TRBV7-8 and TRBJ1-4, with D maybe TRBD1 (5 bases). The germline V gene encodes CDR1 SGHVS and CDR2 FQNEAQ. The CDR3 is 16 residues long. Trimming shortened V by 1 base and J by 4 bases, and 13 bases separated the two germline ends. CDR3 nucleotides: TGTGCCAGCAGCTTAGATGTTGCGGGGGTTAATGAAAAACTGTTTTTT. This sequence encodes CASSLDVAGVNEKLFF. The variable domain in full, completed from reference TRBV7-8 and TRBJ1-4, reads GAGVSQSPRYKVAKRGQDVALRCDPISGHVSLFWYQQALGQGPEFLTYFQNEAQLDKSGLPSDRFFAERPEGSVSTLKIQRTQQEDSAVYLCASSLDVAGVNEKLFFGSGTQLSVL.

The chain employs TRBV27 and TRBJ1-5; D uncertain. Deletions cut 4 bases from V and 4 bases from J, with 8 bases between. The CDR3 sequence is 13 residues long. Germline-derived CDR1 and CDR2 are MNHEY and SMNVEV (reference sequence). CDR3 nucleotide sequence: TGTGCCAGCAGTTACCGCGGGAATCAGCCCCAGCATTTT. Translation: CASSYRGNQPQHF.

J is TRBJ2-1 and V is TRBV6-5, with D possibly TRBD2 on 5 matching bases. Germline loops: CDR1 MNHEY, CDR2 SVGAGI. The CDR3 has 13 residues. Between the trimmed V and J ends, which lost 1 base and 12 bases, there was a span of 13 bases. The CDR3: CASSYFSGWVQFF. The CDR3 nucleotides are TGTGCCAGCAGTTACTTTTCGGGGTGGGTGCAGTTCTTC.

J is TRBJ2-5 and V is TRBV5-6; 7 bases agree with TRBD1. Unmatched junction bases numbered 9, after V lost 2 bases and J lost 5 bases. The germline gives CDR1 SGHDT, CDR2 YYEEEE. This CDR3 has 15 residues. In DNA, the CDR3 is TGTGCCAGCAGCTTCGGTACAGGGGTAAGGGAGACCCAGTACTTC. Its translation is CASSFGTGVRETQYF.

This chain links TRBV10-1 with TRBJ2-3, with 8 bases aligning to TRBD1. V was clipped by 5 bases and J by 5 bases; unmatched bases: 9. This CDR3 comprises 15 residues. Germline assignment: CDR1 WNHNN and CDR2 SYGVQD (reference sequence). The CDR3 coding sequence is TGCGCCAGCAGTTCTACGCTCAGGGGGCAAGATACGCAGTATTTT. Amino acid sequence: CASSSTLRGQDTQYF.

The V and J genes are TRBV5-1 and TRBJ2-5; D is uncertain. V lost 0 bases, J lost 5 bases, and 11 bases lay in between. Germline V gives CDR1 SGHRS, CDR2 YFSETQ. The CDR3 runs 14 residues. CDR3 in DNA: TGCGCCAGCAGCTTGGATGGCATATCCGAGACCCAGTACTTC. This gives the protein CASSLDGISETQYF.

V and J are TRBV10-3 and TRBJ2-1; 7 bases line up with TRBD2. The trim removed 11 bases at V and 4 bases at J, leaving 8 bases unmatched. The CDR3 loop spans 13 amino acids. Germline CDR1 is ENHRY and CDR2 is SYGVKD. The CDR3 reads CAAGTTNYNEQFF. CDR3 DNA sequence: TGTGCCGCCGGGACTACAAATTACAATGAGCAGTTCTTC.

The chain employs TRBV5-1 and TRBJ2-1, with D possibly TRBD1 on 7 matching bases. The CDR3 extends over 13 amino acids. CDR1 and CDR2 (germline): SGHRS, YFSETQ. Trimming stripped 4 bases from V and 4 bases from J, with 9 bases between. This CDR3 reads CASSAGQYNEQFF. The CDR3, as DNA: TGCGCCAGCAGCGCGGGACAGTACAATGAGCAGTTCTTC.

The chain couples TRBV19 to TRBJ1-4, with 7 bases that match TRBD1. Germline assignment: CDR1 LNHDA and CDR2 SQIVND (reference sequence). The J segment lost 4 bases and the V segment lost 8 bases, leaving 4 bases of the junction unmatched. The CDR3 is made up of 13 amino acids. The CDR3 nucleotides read TGTGCCAGTGGGGACAGAAATAATGAAAAACTGTTTTTT. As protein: CASGDRNNEKLFF.

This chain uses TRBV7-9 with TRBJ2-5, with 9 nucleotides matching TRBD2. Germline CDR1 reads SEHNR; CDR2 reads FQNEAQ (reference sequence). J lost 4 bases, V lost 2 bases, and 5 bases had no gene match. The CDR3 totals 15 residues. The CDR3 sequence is CASSLTRGGGETQYF. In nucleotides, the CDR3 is TGTGCCAGCAGCTTAACGCGGGGGGGCGGAGAGACCCAGTACTTC.

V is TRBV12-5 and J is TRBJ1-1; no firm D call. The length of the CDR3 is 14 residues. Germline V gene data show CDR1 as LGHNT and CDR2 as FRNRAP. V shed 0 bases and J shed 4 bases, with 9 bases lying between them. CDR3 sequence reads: CASGLVPQITEAFF. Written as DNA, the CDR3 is TGTGCTAGTGGTTTGGTACCACAGATCACTGAAGCTTTCTTT.

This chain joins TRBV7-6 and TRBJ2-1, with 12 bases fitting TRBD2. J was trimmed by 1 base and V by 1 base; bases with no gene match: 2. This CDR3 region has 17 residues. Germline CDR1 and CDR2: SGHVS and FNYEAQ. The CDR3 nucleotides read TGTGCCAGCAGCTTAGGGACTAGCGGGGCTTCCTACAATGAGCAGTTCTTC. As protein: CASSLGTSGASYNEQFF.

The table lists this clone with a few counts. In nucleotides, the CDR3 is TGTGCCAGCAGCAACAGGGATGGCTACACCTTC. Translation: CASSNRDGYTF. This rearrangement joins TRBV7-9 to TRBJ1-2, with a possible D match to TRBD1 (6 bases). The germline CDR1 and CDR2 sequences are SEHNR and FQNEAQ (reference sequence). The CDR3 is 11 residues long. The ends were cut back, 5 bases at V and 6 bases at J, with 7 bases in the middle.

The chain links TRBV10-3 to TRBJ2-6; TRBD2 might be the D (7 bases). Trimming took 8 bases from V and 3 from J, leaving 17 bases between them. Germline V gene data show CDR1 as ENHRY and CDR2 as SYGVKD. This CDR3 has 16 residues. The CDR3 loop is CAIPRGAQGGANVLTF. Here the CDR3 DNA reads TGTGCCATCCCCCGGGGGGCTCAAGGTGGGGCCAACGTCCTGACTTTC.